These T cell receptor beta chains were read from a single sample in a study of blood T cell repertoires in COVID-19. Method: immunoSEQ multiplex PCR; TCRdb's copy keeps in-frame clones and lacks some. The sample lists 84,000 or so clones, around four fifths occurring once. Material for sequencing was peripheral blood. The receptors were gathered from a woman aged 65 to 85 with active or convalescent COVID-19. CDR3s include the opening cysteine and the closing phenylalanine or tryptophan. The D gene is left open where the match is weak. Clone size is stated in some rows and not others, as once, few, many or a class when expanded.

j_call | v_call | d_call | clone_size | cdr3_nt | cdr3_aa
TRBJ1-6 | TRBV6-6 | NA | NA | TGTGCCAGCACCTTTGGGCTGGCCTCACCCCTCCACTTT | CASTFGLASPLHF
TRBJ2-1 | TRBV7-2 | NA | NA | TGTGCCAGCAGCTTAACGGGGGGCTCTTACAATGAGCAGTTCTTC | CASSLTGGSYNEQFF
TRBJ1-5 | TRBV5-8 | TRBD1 | NA | TGTGCCAGCAGCTATGGGACAGGGACGTATCAGCCCCAGCATTTT | CASSYGTGTYQPQHF
TRBJ1-5 | TRBV6-5 | TRBD1 | NA | TGTGCCAGCAGTTCCGGGACAGGGCGAGGCAATCAGCCCCAGCATTTT | CASSSGTGRGNQPQHF
TRBJ2-5 | TRBV6-2/TRBV6-3 | NA | NA | TGTGCCAGCAGTTACTTCGCAGGGATTCAAGAGACCCAGTACTTC | CASSYFAGIQETQYF
TRBJ1-1 | TRBV24-1 | TRBD1 | NA | TGTGCCACCAGTGACCCTAGGACAGGGTTCGAAGCTTTCTTT | CATSDPRTGFEAFF
TRBJ2-5 | TRBV5-4 | TRBD2 | NA | TGTGCCAGCAGCTCCCGGACTAGCGGGGGGGCCGAAGAGACCCAGTACTTC | CASSSRTSGGAEETQYF
TRBJ1-2 | TRBV6-5 | NA | few | TGTGCCAGCAGTTACTCTCGGTGGGCGACCACCACCTTC | CASSYSRWATTTF
TRBJ2-1 | TRBV7-9 | TRBD1 | few | TGTGCCAGCAGCCCGGACAGGGACGGTGAGCAGTTCTTC | CASSPDRDGEQFF
TRBJ2-7 | TRBV7-9 | TRBD1 | NA | TGTGCCAGCAGCTTAGGACAGGGGGGCTACGAGCAGTACTTC | CASSLGQGGYEQYF
TRBJ1-5 | TRBV5-6 | TRBD1 | NA | TGTGCCAGCAGCTGGGGACAGGGGAGTCCTTATAGCAATCAGCCCCAGCATTTT | CASSWGQGSPYSNQPQHF
TRBJ2-3 | TRBV3-1/TRBV3-2 | NA | once | TGTGCCAGCAGCCAAGGGTTTGATAGTGCAGATACGCAGTATTTT | CASSQGFDSADTQYF
TRBJ2-5 | TRBV6-2/TRBV6-3 | TRBD2 | NA | TGTGCCAGCAGTTTGGGGGGACTAGCGATAGAGACCCAGTACTTC | CASSLGGLAIETQYF
TRBJ1-5 | TRBV19 | NA | NA | TGTGCCAGTGGGCAGTCGGCTCATCAGCCCCAGCATTTT | CASGQSAHQPQHF
TRBJ2-7 | TRBV18 | TRBD2 | NA | TGTGCCAGCTCACCACCGGGGCTAGCGGGGTGGGAGCAGTACTTC | CASSPPGLAGWEQYF
TRBJ1-6 | TRBV4-1 | NA | NA | TGCGCCAGCAGCCAAGATCCGCACAGACCGGGACTTGGGGCTTCACCCCTCCACTTT | CASSQDPHRPGLGASPLHF
TRBJ1-1 | TRBV5-1 | TRBD1 | NA | TGCGCCAGCAGTCCAGGGGGAATGAACACTGAAGCTTTCTTT | CASSPGGMNTEAFF
TRBJ2-4 | TRBV4-2 | TRBD1 | NA | TGTGCCAGCAGCCAAACAGGGGGCCGAAACATTCAGTACTTC | CASSQTGGRNIQYF
TRBJ1-2 | TRBV25-1 | NA | NA | TGTGCCAGGAACGGGGAGAACTATGGCTACACCTTC | CARNGENYGYTF
TRBJ1-2 | TRBV20-1 | NA | NA | TGCAGTGCTAGTGATACGGTTAACTATGGCTACACCTTC | CSASDTVNYGYTF
TRBJ1-4 | TRBV7-9 | TRBD1 | NA | TGTGCCAGCAGCTGGGCCTGGGACAGTAATGAAAAACTGTTTTTT | CASSWAWDSNEKLFF
TRBJ1-4 | TRBV28 | NA | NA | TGTGCCAGCTCTATTACAGGGACGTGGGAAAAACTGTTTTTT | CASSITGTWEKLFF
TRBJ2-7 | TRBV9 | TRBD1 | few | TGTGCCAGCAGCGCCGGGACAGGGGGCTACGAGCAGTACTTC | CASSAGTGGYEQYF
TRBJ2-7 | TRBV16 | NA | NA | TGTGCCAGCAGCCAATCGATGCGGTCAACCTACGAGCAGTACTTC | CASSQSMRSTYEQYF
TRBJ2-7 | TRBV6-2/TRBV6-3 | TRBD1 | NA | TGTGCCAGCAGTTACTCGATGGGCAGGGGGCTCTACGAGCAGTACTTC | CASSYSMGRGLYEQYF
TRBJ1-4 | TRBV12-3/TRBV12-4 | NA | NA | TGTGCCAGCGGCCAGGGTAATGAAAAACTGTTTTTT | CASGQGNEKLFF